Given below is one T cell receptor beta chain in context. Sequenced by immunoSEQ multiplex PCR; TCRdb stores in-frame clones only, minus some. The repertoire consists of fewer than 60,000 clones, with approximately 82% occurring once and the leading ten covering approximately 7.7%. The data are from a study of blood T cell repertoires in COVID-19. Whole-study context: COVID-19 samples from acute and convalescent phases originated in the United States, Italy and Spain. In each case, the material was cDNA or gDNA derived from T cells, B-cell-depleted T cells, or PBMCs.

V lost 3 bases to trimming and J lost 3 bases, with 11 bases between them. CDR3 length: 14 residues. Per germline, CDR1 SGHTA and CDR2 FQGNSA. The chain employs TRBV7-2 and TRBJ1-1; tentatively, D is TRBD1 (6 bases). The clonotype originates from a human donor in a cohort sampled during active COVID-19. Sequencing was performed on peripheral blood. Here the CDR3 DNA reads TGTGCCAGCAGCTTTAGGGGGTCCCACACTGAAGCTTTCTTT. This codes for CASSFRGSHTEAFF.